These 21 T cell receptor beta chains were sequenced from one sample in a study of blood T cell repertoires in COVID-19. Profiled with immunoSEQ multiplex PCR; TCRdb holds only in-frame clones, not every one. The profile shows hundreds of thousands of clones, approximately 90% of them singletons. Sequencing was performed on peripheral blood. The receptor set was obtained from a woman aged 18-29 years who had recovered from COVID-19.

The gene calls are TRBV19 and TRBJ1-6; 12 bases fit TRBD1. J gave up 8 bases and V 5 bases, and 10 bases lay outside the gene matches. In germline, CDR1 is LNHDA, CDR2 SQIVND (reference sequence). This CDR3 is 17 amino acids long. The CDR3 coding sequence is TGTGCCAGTAGTCGAACCGGGACAGGGGGCCTAGATTCACCCCTCCACTTT. Protein product: CASSRTGTGGLDSPLHF. The entire variable domain, with the rest obtained from reference TRBV19 and TRBJ1-6, is as follows: DGGITQSPKYLFRKEGQNVTLSCEQNLNHDAMYWYRQDPGQGLRLIYYSQIVNDFQKGDIAEGYSVSREKKESFPLTVTSAQKNPTAFYLCASSRTGTGGLDSPLHFGNGTRLTVT.

The chain is built from TRBV10-3 and TRBJ2-2; D is unresolved. V was clipped by 4 bases and J by 0 bases, with 6 bases between them. The CDR3 spans 14 residues. CDR1 is ENHRY and CDR2 is SYGVKD in the germline V gene. CDR3 DNA: TGTGCCATCAGTGGTACAGCGAACACCGGGGAGCTGTTTTTT. Translation gives CAISGTANTGELFF.

The V call is TRBV7-9, the J call TRBJ2-3; D is perhaps TRBD2 (5 bases). This CDR3 region has 15 residues. CDR1 is SEHNR and CDR2 is FQNEAQ in the germline V gene (reference sequence). Trimming shortened V by 2 bases and J by 4 bases, and 13 bases separated the two germline ends. CDR3 sequence (DNA): TGTGCCAGCAGCTTACTCCCCGGGATCTCAGATACGCAGTATTTT. Amino acids: CASSLLPGISDTQYF.

V gene TRBV6-5 combines with J gene TRBJ1-1; D is uncertain. The CDR3 is 12 amino acids. V gave up 5 bases and J gave up 1 base, with 5 bases separating them. CDR1 is MNHEY, CDR2 SVGAGI, per germline. The CDR3: CASSPGNTEAFF. CDR3 in DNA: TGTGCCAGCAGTCCAGGGAACACTGAAGCTTTCTTT.

The chain links TRBV6-5 to TRBJ2-3; tentatively, D is TRBD1 (6 bases). Germline values: CDR1 MNHEY, CDR2 SVGAGI. With 6 bases removed from V and 2 bases from J, the gap between germline ends came to 12 bases. The CDR3 is made up of 14 amino acids. The CDR3 nucleotides read TGTGCCAGCAGATCCGGGACAATCACAGATACGCAGTATTTT. The encoded protein is CASRSGTITDTQYF.

This sequence joins TRBV6-2 or TRBV6-3 and TRBJ2-7, with 10 bases fitting TRBD2. The CDR3 runs to 15 residues. Germline CDR1 MNHEY, CDR2 SVGEGT. The V segment lost 5 bases and the J segment 3 bases; nucleotides outside the gene matches: 7. The CDR3 loop reads CASSRQTSGYYEQYV. Here the CDR3 DNA reads TGTGCCAGCAGTCGTCAGACTAGCGGGTACTACGAGCAGTACGTC.

The chain links TRBV7-2 to TRBJ1-2, with D possibly being TRBD1 (6 bases). Germline V gives CDR1 SGHTA, CDR2 FQGNSA. The CDR3 is 14 amino acids. V lost 0 bases and J lost 9, with 14 bases in between. The CDR3 loop is CASSLATGAVSYTF. CDR3 in DNA: TGTGCCAGCAGCTTAGCGACAGGAGCGGTCAGCTACACCTTC.

V gene TRBV6-2 or TRBV6-3 combines with J gene TRBJ2-3; D is perhaps TRBD2 (5 bases). V was clipped by 5 bases and J by 2 bases, with 8 bases between them. This CDR3 spans 13 amino acids. Germline loops: CDR1 MNHEY, CDR2 SVGEGT. The CDR3 spells CASSPRDTDTQYF. Written as DNA, the CDR3 is TGTGCCAGCAGTCCCCGGGACACAGATACGCAGTATTTT.

The gene calls are TRBV10-1 and TRBJ2-7; the D gene is possibly TRBD2 (6 bases). Germline-derived CDR1 and CDR2 are WNHNN and SYGVQD (reference sequence). The CDR3 totals 16 residues. Trimming took 6 bases from V and 0 from J, leaving 18 bases between them. The CDR3 spells CASRPRRGSGSYEQYV. CDR3 coding DNA: TGCGCCAGCAGACCACGGAGGGGCAGCGGCTCCTACGAGCAGTACGTC.

The chain recombines TRBV18 with TRBJ2-3; tentative D call: TRBD2 (7 bases). The ends were cut back, 3 bases at V and 6 bases at J, with 16 bases in the middle. The CDR3 contains 15 residues. Looked up from germline, CDR1 is KGHSH and CDR2 is LQKENI. The CDR3 protein is CASSPGAGVADTQYF. Here the CDR3 DNA reads TGTGCCAGCTCACCGGGGGCGGGAGTTGCGGATACGCAGTATTTT.

The genes are TRBV6-5 and TRBJ2-3; D remains unclear. Deletions cut 2 bases from V and 4 bases from J, with 7 bases between. Germline CDR1 and CDR2: MNHEY and SVGAGI. This CDR3 is built from 13 residues. CDR3 loop: CASSYLNSDTQYF. CDR3 DNA sequence: TGTGCCAGCAGTTACCTTAACTCAGATACGCAGTATTTT.

The chain has TRBV18 and TRBJ2-7, with TRBD1 identical over 10 bases. The germline gives CDR1 KGHSH, CDR2 LQKENI. The CDR3 has 13 amino acids. V dropped 3 bases and J dropped 7; count of bases not matched to a gene: 3. CDR3 in amino acids: CASSPTGQGEQYV. In nucleotides, the CDR3 is TGTGCCAGCTCACCTACGGGACAGGGGGAGCAGTACGTC.

This clone has just a few counts. The chain couples TRBV5-4 to TRBJ1-4; 10 nucleotides agree with TRBD1. Germline values: CDR1 SGHNT, CDR2 YYREEE (reference sequence). The CDR3 loop spans 15 amino acids. The ends lost 4 bases at V and 7 bases at J; junction bases unmatched: 7. This CDR3 is CASSVRTGGAEKLFF. The CDR3 DNA reads as TGTGCCAGCAGCGTCAGGACAGGGGGTGCTGAAAAACTGTTTTTT.

V usage is TRBV12-3 or TRBV12-4 and J usage is TRBJ2-7, with 8 nucleotides matching TRBD2. The CDR3 loop spans 13 amino acids. This CDR3 is CASSLSPSGWPTV. In DNA form, the CDR3 reads TGTGCCAGCAGTTTGTCTCCTAGCGGGTGGCCCACCGTC.

The chain links TRBV18 to TRBJ1-1; D not certain. Looked up from germline, CDR1 is KGHSH and CDR2 is LQKENI. V lost 1 base to trimming and J lost 2 bases, with 5 bases between them. The CDR3 sequence is 13 residues long. The DNA for the CDR3 is TGTGCCAGCTCACCACTTTCTAACACTGAAGCTTTCTTT. Translation: CASSPLSNTEAFF.

The CDR3 DNA reads as TGCGCCAGCAGCTCACGGGACTTCACAGATACGCAGTATTTT. Amino acids: CASSSRDFTDTQYF. The genes are TRBV4-3 and TRBJ2-3; D is possibly TRBD2 (6 bases). Trimming removed 5 bases at V and 2 bases at J, with 11 bases between. CDR3 size: 14 residues. Germline V gene data show CDR1 as LGHNA and CDR2 as YSLEER.

This sequence joins TRBV6-5 and TRBJ1-1; D not resolved. V lost 7 bases to trimming and J lost 7 bases, with 16 bases between them. Germline CDR1 and CDR2: MNHEY and SVGAGI. The CDR3 extends over 13 amino acids. The CDR3 loop reads CASTPSLGLEAFF. DNA for the CDR3: TGTGCCAGCACCCCCAGCCTTGGGCTTGAAGCTTTCTTT.

The gene calls are TRBV9 and TRBJ2-2, with TRBD1 as a possible D gene (5 bases). This CDR3 has 15 amino acids. V lost 4 bases to trimming and J lost 5 bases, with 15 bases between them. The germline V gene encodes CDR1 SGDLS and CDR2 YYNGEE. The CDR3 nucleotides are TGTGCCAGCAGCCGCCAGCAGGGTACAACCGGGGAGCTGTTTTTT. It is translated as CASSRQQGTTGELFF. The full variable domain, in which reference TRBV9 and TRBJ2-2 provide the parts outside the CDR3, is DSGVTQTPKHLITATGQRVTLRCSPRSGDLSVYWYQQSLDQGLQFLIQYYNGEERAKGNILERFSAQQFPDLHSELNLSSLELGDSALYFCASSRQQGTTGELFFGEGSRLTVL.

The chain is built from TRBV7-7 and TRBJ2-1; 7 positions agree with TRBD2. CDR3 length equals 16 residues. CDR1 is SSHAT and CDR2 is FNYEAQ in the germline V gene (reference sequence). Trimming at V came to 2 bases and at J to 4 bases, leaving 8 bases not matched to a gene. CDR3 nucleotides: TGTGCCAGCAGCTTATCTAGCGGAAGACCATACAATGAGCAGTTCTTC. Translated, it gives CASSLSSGRPYNEQFF.

J is TRBJ1-5 and V is TRBV6-6; a weak D match, TRBD1 (6 bases). V gave up 6 bases and J gave up 11 bases, with 20 bases separating them. Germline V lookup: CDR1 MNHNY, CDR2 SVGAGI (reference sequence). This CDR3 is built from 14 residues. The CDR3 coding sequence is TGTGCCAGCAGCAATGGACCGGCGGGGGCGGCCCAGCATTTT. Amino acid sequence: CASSNGPAGAAQHF.

V gene TRBV6-2 or TRBV6-3 combines with J gene TRBJ1-2; 8 nucleotides agree with TRBD1. This CDR3 has 16 residues. CDR1 MNHEY and CDR2 SVGEGT come from the germline V gene. J lost 4 bases, V lost 5 bases, and 12 bases had no gene match. CDR3: CASSARDRISGYGYTF. CDR3 nucleotide sequence: TGTGCCAGCAGTGCCCGGGACAGGATATCGGGCTATGGCTACACCTTC.